What follows is one TCR beta chain and its context. This clonotype appeared a single time. What antigen it recognizes has not been identified. There are no base qualities to consult, and no much larger clone falls within one base. On its own, one read is weak support. Library method: multiplex PCR. Reads for this sample came from an Illumina HiSeq 4000. CDR3 regions were amplified by Arm-PCR with iRepertoire HTBI primers to construct TCR beta libraries. Before sequencing, the PCR products underwent gel purification. In the original analysis: A total of 60 to 80 TRBV and 14 TRBJ segments were identified across samples and were used for gene usage analysis of CDR3 amino acid clonotypes. COPE and FqMerger were used to merge filtered high-quality paired reads into contigs. BLAST was used to align contigs to the IMGT TRBV, TRBD and TRBJ reference genes, and CDR3 was defined following IMGT. Any clonotype with a frequency above 0.1% was counted as a highly expanded clone. Shannon entropy was used to measure repertoire diversity, and the Gini coefficient was used to measure V-J evenness. Clonotypes shared by more than one individual were considered public. The raw public data were reprocessed by TCRdb itself: fastp quality trimming at Q25, MiXCR clonotype calling, in-frame beta chains only. Rows matching on CDR3 protein sequence are summarized as one entry with the most common DNA and genes. The V and J calls and clone size are TCRdb's, not the authors'. The sample table holds about 290,000 distinct CDR3 sequences, of which 20% to 25% were seen once. The ten largest clonotypes hold just over 55% of the sample.

This sample is part of a study of regulatory T cells in long-lasting Graves disease (dated by TCRdb to about 2021). Regarding the study in general: Persistent Graves' disease meant more than 5 years of antithyroid drug treatment with TSH receptor autoantibodies that stayed positive. Peripheral blood TCR sequencing and RNA sequencing compared persistent Graves' disease patients with newly diagnosed Graves' disease patients. On average, persistent Graves' disease patients in the clinical cohort had been on antithyroid drugs for about 9.3 years. The study was registered as a clinical trial and conducted in China. A total of roughly 33 samples were covered by TCR sequencing, comprising around 13 persistent and around 20 newly diagnosed Graves' disease patients. Overall results and qualifications from the work: Compared with newly diagnosed patients, patients with persistent Graves' disease had lower TCR Shannon entropy and fewer highly expanded clones, which suggests clonal expansion. Preferential use of TRBV28, TRBJ1-2 and TRBJ2-5 was observed in persistent disease, whereas TRBV20-1 and TRBJ2-1 were favored in newly diagnosed disease. Persistent patients shared more public clonotypes among themselves (2,741) than newly diagnosed patients did (over 950). Only the TCR beta chain was sequenced and analyzed. Peripheral blood alone was examined, since thyroid tissue, which constituted the primary lesion, could not be accessed. The small sample size was acknowledged by the authors as a limitation that may reduce accuracy.

The CDR3 covers 23 residues, taking in both the cysteine and the phenylalanine. The only DNA kept is the CDR3, 69 bases in frame from the first base. V sheds 2 bases and J sheds 7 bases, leaving 39 bases between their ends. What the time point label conveys for this sample: persistent/refractory GD, antithyroid drugs over 5 years with positive TRAb. RNA was extracted from PBMCs in TRIzol for both TCR sequencing and RNA sequencing. Graves' disease was diagnosed according to American Thyroid Association guidelines. Patients for the study were recruited at an endocrinology department in Xi'an, China. Each patient gave roughly 10 milliliters of peripheral blood, collected in an EDTA anticoagulant tube. PBMCs were isolated by Ficoll Paque Plus density gradient separation without further T cell sorting. An Agilent 2100 Bioanalyzer and agarose gel were used to check RNA quality, while a NanoDrop 2000 measured RNA concentration.

The sequence was obtained from a female donor with Graves disease. The V and J segments used are TRBV12-3 or TRBV12-4 and TRBJ2-1; D gene: possibly TRBD1, on 12 matching bases. This sample comprised peripheral blood mononuclear cells (PBMCs), obtained when the disease was refractory, from a patient treated with antithyroid drugs. Read as DNA, the sequence is TGTGCCAGCAGTTTAAGGGACAGGGGGCTTCGAACTAGCGGGAGTGAAGGGGTAAATGAGCAGTTCTTC. It is translated as CASSLRDRGLRTSGSEGVNEQFF.